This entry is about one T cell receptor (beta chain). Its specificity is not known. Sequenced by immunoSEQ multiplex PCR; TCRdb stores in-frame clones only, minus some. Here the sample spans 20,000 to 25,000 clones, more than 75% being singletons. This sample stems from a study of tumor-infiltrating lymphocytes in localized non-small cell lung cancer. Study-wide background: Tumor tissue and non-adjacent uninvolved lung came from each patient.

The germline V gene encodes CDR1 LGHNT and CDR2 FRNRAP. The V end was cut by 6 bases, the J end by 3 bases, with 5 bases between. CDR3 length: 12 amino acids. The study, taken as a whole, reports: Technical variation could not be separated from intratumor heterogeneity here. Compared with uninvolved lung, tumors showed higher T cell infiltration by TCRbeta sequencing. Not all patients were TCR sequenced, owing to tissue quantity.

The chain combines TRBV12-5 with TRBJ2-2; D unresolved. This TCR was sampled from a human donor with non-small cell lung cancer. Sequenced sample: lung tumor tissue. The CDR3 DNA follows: TGTGCTAGTGGCCGTGACACCGGGGAGCTGTTTTTT. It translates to CASGRDTGELFF.